The 15 T cell receptor beta chains presented below share a single source sample, sequenced in a study of Ad26.COV2.S vaccination and SARS-CoV-2 variants. Documented treatment: roughly 19 received Ad26.COV2.S at low or high dose, single or two shots; 5 received placebo; per-sample allocation not given. Sampling was performed 63 days after the first vaccine or placebo injection. Clones were read by immunoSEQ multiplex PCR, and TCRdb kept only the in-frame ones, dropping some. Of a few hundred thousand clones detected, about 83% appear once; the ten largest clones hold about 7.4%. This specimen consisted of peripheral blood, obtained in a trial of Ad26.COV2.S vaccine versus placebo. These receptors originate from a person aged 18-60 years who received the Ad26.COV2.S COVID-19 vaccine or a placebo.

This clone appeared once. The J gene is TRBJ1-4, the V gene TRBV10-2, with D uncertain. Germline values: CDR1 WSHSY, CDR2 SAAADI. Trimming pared 4 bases from V and 6 bases from J, leaving 12 bases between. This CDR3 contains 14 residues. The CDR3 nucleotides are TGCGCCAGCAGTGTTTTGGGGAGAGATGAAAAACTGTTTTTT. It specifies CASSVLGRDEKLFF.

The chain carries TRBV4-1 and TRBJ2-3; 7 bases agree with TRBD2. Germline V gene data show CDR1 as MGHRA and CDR2 as YSYEKL. The CDR3 sequence is 16 residues long. Germline trimming cut 4 bases from V and 4 bases from J; bases unmatched to any gene: 11. The CDR3 sequence: CASSRYWEGPADTQYF. DNA of the CDR3: TGCGCCAGCAGCCGATATTGGGAGGGCCCGGCAGATACGCAGTATTTT.

The rearrangement links TRBV5-6 to TRBJ1-2; 10 bases align to TRBD1. CDR1 is SGHDT and CDR2 is YYEEEE in the germline V gene. This CDR3 comprises 14 residues. V gave up 4 bases and J gave up 3 bases; unmatched junction bases: 3. The DNA of the CDR3 is TGTGCCAGCAGCCCGACAGGGGGCTACTATGGCTACACCTTC. This translates into CASSPTGGYYGYTF. Full variable domain (missing parts from reference TRBV5-6 and TRBJ1-2): DAGVTQSPTHLIKTRGQQVTLRCSPKSGHDTVSWYQQALGQGPQFIFQYYEEEERQRGNFPDRFSGHQFPNYSSELNVNALLLGDSALYLCASSPTGGYYGYTFGSGTRLTVV.

The rearrangement joins TRBV10-3 to TRBJ2-7, with D possibly matching TRBD1 (5 bases). Trimming shortened V by 5 bases and J by 2 bases, and 13 bases separated the two germline ends. Germline V CDR1 and CDR2: ENHRY, SYGVKD. CDR3 size: 14 residues. The CDR3 DNA sequence: TGTGCCATCAGTTTTTCTACAGGCCCCTACGAGCAGTACTTC. Protein: CAISFSTGPYEQYF.

The table lists this clone with a count of one. The V call is TRBV5-1, the J call TRBJ1-1; 8 bases match TRBD1. Trimming cost V 4 bases and J 2 bases; bases outside gene matches: 10. This CDR3 region has 16 residues. CDR1 is SGHRS and CDR2 is YFSETQ in the germline V gene. As DNA, the CDR3 is TGCGCCAGCAGCCCGGACAGGGCCCTCTCTAACACTGAAGCTTTCTTT. It translates to CASSPDRALSNTEAFF.

The chain employs TRBV27 and TRBJ2-5; 8 bases align to TRBD1. V dropped 5 bases and J dropped 5; count of bases not matched to a gene: 7. The CDR3 covers 14 residues. The germline gives CDR1 MNHEY, CDR2 SMNVEV (reference sequence). CDR3 loop: CASSLGQGAETQYF. The DNA for the CDR3 is TGTGCCAGCAGTCTCGGACAGGGAGCGGAGACCCAGTACTTC.

The gene calls are TRBV6-2 or TRBV6-3 and TRBJ1-6; 10 nucleotides agree with TRBD1. The CDR3 covers 16 residues. Germline loops: CDR1 MNHEY, CDR2 SVGEGT. The J segment lost 9 bases and the V segment lost 3 bases, leaving 8 bases of the junction unmatched. CDR3 amino acids: CASSYYWTGGRSPLHF. For the CDR3, the DNA is TGTGCCAGCAGTTATTATTGGACAGGGGGTCGTTCACCCCTCCACTTT.

J is TRBJ1-1 and V is TRBV6-4, with D unresolved. This CDR3 comprises 11 residues. V lost 7 bases and J lost 7, with 10 bases in between. Germline CDR1 is MRHNA and CDR2 is SNTAGT. The CDR3 DNA follows: TGTGCCAGCAAAGGAGCTGGTGAAGCTTTCTTT. This sequence encodes CASKGAGEAFF.

The chain employs TRBV7-9 and TRBJ1-1; tentatively, D is TRBD1 (5 bases). Germline V gene lookup returns CDR1 SEHNR and CDR2 FQNEAQ (reference sequence). This CDR3 comprises 14 residues. Trimming removed 5 bases at V and 4 bases at J, with 14 bases between. The CDR3, as DNA: TGTGCCAGCAGCCCACGGGACGGAGGCACTGAAGCTTTCTTT. Protein: CASSPRDGGTEAFF.

In this sample, this clone turned up a few times. The chain couples TRBV4-2 to TRBJ1-2, with unresolved D. Trimming took off 4 bases at V and 3 bases at J, with 21 bases between the two ends. This CDR3 is 17 amino acids long. Per the germline V gene, CDR1 is LGHNA and CDR2 is YNFKEQ. CDR3 sequence reads: CASSPAAGNARYYGYTF. In nucleotides, the CDR3 is TGTGCCAGCAGCCCCGCCGCCGGGAACGCGCGGTACTATGGCTACACCTTC.

CDR3 loop: CASSQDSGSFYGYTF. The DNA of the CDR3 is TGCGCCAGCAGCCAAGATAGCGGCAGCTTCTATGGCTACACCTTC. This chain uses TRBV4-1 with TRBJ1-2, with D hard to call. There are 15 residues in the CDR3. The V gene lost 0 bases and the J gene lost 4 bases, with 12 bases spanning the gap. Germline CDR1 is MGHRA and CDR2 is YSYEKL.

In DNA, the CDR3 is TGTGCCAGCAGCTTGAGACCCGTCTCTGGGGCCAACGTCCTGACTTTC. It is translated as CASSLRPVSGANVLTF. V usage is TRBV9 and J usage is TRBJ2-6; D not certain. Germline CDR1 reads SGDLS; CDR2 reads YYNGEE. This CDR3 region has 16 residues. The ends were cut back, 4 bases at V and 0 bases at J, with 11 bases in the middle.

V usage is TRBV29-1 and J usage is TRBJ1-4; maybe TRBD1 (6 bases). The germline V gene encodes CDR1 SQVTM and CDR2 ANQGSEA. The CDR3 covers 16 residues. The V end was cut by 0 bases, the J end by 4 bases, with 15 bases between. The CDR3 nucleotides are TGCAGCGTTGAAGATCGATGGGGGGGCAGTAATGAAAAACTGTTTTTT. The encoded protein is CSVEDRWGGSNEKLFF.

This clone was picked up a small number of times. The CDR3 DNA is TGTGCCAGCAGCTTACTGGGACAGGGGCTGTTAGCTTTCTTT. Amino acid sequence: CASSLLGQGLLAFF. V is TRBV5-6 and J is TRBJ1-1, with 10 positions matching TRBD1. CDR3 length equals 14 residues. V shed 2 bases and J 10 bases; nucleotides not matched to a gene: 8. The germline gives CDR1 SGHDT, CDR2 YYEEEE.

The chain combines TRBV5-1 with TRBJ1-3; D is unresolved. V was shortened by 0 bases and J by 3 bases, with 7 bases between the two germline ends. CDR3 length equals 14 residues. From germline, CDR1 is SGHRS and CDR2 YFSETQ. The CDR3 sequence: CASSLGGFGNTIYF. CDR3 DNA sequence: TGCGCCAGCAGCTTGGGAGGGTTTGGAAACACCATATATTTT.